This TCR beta chain appears in the sequencing data of a study of blood T cells in healthy people across ages. Study-level findings and limits: In older individuals, TCR beta diversity per million T cells was lower, falling roughly linearly with age. Long-lived and aged donors differed, with more naive CD4+ cells and higher diversity in the long-lived.

The use of a sample-barcoded 5' primer and a J-beta primer mix characterized a second PCR of roughly 7 to 11 cycles. TCRdb itself ran the 5' RACE reads through MiXCR, one entry per CDR3 protein. The profile shows 780,000 or so distinct CDR3 sequences, roughly 56% of them singletons. As concerns this clonotype: Its antigen is currently unknown.

CDR3 length: 15 amino acids. Germline V gives CDR1 MDHEN, CDR2 SYDVKM. With 5 bases removed from V and 0 bases from J, the gap between germline ends came to 11 bases. Extractions gave at least 5.5 micrograms of total RNA per sample. The rearrangement uses TRBV28 and TRBJ1-3, with D unclear. This receptor was identified in a man aged 35 to 55 in good health. Sample: blood. The CDR3 DNA reads as TGTGCCAGCAGTCATACTTCTTACTCTGGAAACACCATATATTTT. It encodes CASSHTSYSGNTIYF.